This passage covers 27 T cell receptor beta chains from one sample sequenced in a study of CD8+ T cells in alopecia areata. Treatment denoted: oral pan-JAK inhibitor, 5-10 mg twice daily. Specimens obtained from alopecia areata patients comprised lesional scalp punch biopsies and peripheral blood. Following extraction, RNA underwent reverse transcription to cDNA, which served as the sequencing template. Here immunoSEQ multiplex PCR was the method, and the copy in TCRdb shows in-frame clones only, minus some. The profile covers 15,000 to 20,000 clones, with approximately 56% appearing a single time and roughly 8.2% taken by the ten largest. Sequenced material: skin, taken at week 4, from a patient treated with tofacitinib. These receptors originate from a human donor with alopecia areata.

This chain joins TRBV9 and TRBJ2-4; D is possibly TRBD2 (5 bases). V lost 7 bases to trimming and J lost 5 bases, with 22 bases between them. This CDR3 spans 16 amino acids. The germline gives CDR1 SGDLS, CDR2 YYNGEE. CDR3 DNA sequence: TGTGCCAGCGGGGAAAATTCACTGGACTCACAAAACATTCAGTACTTC. Its protein product is CASGENSLDSQNIQYF.

As regards this clone: A read error may produce the germline difference seen at one junction end. V usage is TRBV27 and J usage is TRBJ2-7, with D possibly being TRBD1 or TRBD2 (5 bases each). The CDR3 spans 14 residues. Germline-derived CDR1 and CDR2 are MNHEY and SMNVEV (reference sequence). DNA for the CDR3: TGTGCCGGCAGCCCCGGGGCGGCCTACTACGAGCAGTACTTC. Translated: CAGSPGAAYYEQYF.

The chain carries TRBV5-1 and TRBJ2-7; 13 nucleotides align to TRBD2. CDR1 is SGHRS and CDR2 is YFSETQ in the germline V gene. With 4 bases clipped from V and 1 base from J, the junction kept 8 bases outside the gene matches. The length of the CDR3 is 17 residues. CDR3 protein: CASSTGLAGAQSYEQYF. The DNA of the CDR3 is TGCGCCAGCAGCACAGGACTAGCGGGGGCCCAATCCTACGAGCAGTACTTC.

The count of this clone is one. V gene TRBV7-9 combines with J gene TRBJ2-7; 8 bases agree with TRBD1. The CDR3 spans 18 residues. Looked up from germline, CDR1 is SEHNR and CDR2 is FQNEAQ (reference sequence). The junction had 18 bases not matched to a gene; V was cut back by 6 bases and J by 2 bases. This CDR3 is CASRHCRDRTCRTYEQYF. CDR3 DNA sequence: TGTGCCAGCAGACACTGCCGGGACAGGACGTGTCGCACCTACGAGCAGTACTTC.

This clone was picked up a small number of times. The J gene is TRBJ2-3, the V gene TRBV5-1; 12 positions agree with TRBD2. The CDR3 totals 16 residues. Germline CDR1 and CDR2: SGHRS and YFSETQ. The V segment lost 4 bases and the J segment 8 bases; nucleotides outside the gene matches: 11. The CDR3 is CASSLTLAGGLATQYF. The CDR3 nucleotides read TGCGCCAGCAGCCTAACACTAGCGGGGGGTTTGGCTACGCAGTATTTT.

The rearrangement links TRBV18 to TRBJ1-1, with TRBD1 matching over 9 bases. Germline V CDR1 and CDR2: KGHSH, LQKENI. The CDR3 extends over 11 amino acids. The J segment lost 11 bases and the V segment lost 3 bases, leaving 1 base of the junction unmatched. Here the CDR3 reads CASSPGQGAFF. In DNA, the CDR3 is TGTGCCAGCTCACCCGGACAGGGGGCTTTCTTT.

This clone appeared a few times. This chain joins TRBV30 and TRBJ2-5, with D perhaps TRBD2 (6 bases). The CDR3 is made up of 14 amino acids. In germline, CDR1 is GTSNPN, CDR2 SVGIG (reference sequence). V was trimmed by 2 bases and J by 5 bases, leaving 15 bases between them. DNA for the CDR3: TGTGCCTGGAGTCTCGGAGGGCAGGAGGAGACCCAGTACTTC. Translating it yields CAWSLGGQEETQYF.

This clone was counted only a few times. The V call is TRBV6-6, the J call TRBJ2-5; tentative D call: TRBD2 (5 bases). CDR1 and CDR2 (germline): MNHNY, SVGAGI (reference sequence). Trimming cost V 8 bases and J 7 bases, with 11 bases left between them. The CDR3 has 11 amino acids. CDR3 sequence (DNA): TGTGCCAGCTACTCCGGAGGGACCCAGTACTTC. Its protein is CASYSGGTQYF.

V gene TRBV5-1 combines with J gene TRBJ2-1; D ambiguous. Trimming cost V 1 base and J 11 bases, with 10 bases left between them. CDR3 length: 12 amino acids. Germline V gene sequence: CDR1 SGHRS, CDR2 YFSETQ. Written as DNA, the CDR3 is TGCGCCAGCAGCTTGACAGATGCCCAGCAGTTCTTC. It encodes CASSLTDAQQFF.

V gene TRBV11-2 combines with J gene TRBJ2-5, with TRBD1 matching over 9 bases. The CDR3 consists of 14 residues. Germline values: CDR1 SGHAT, CDR2 FQNNGV. Trimming cost V 5 bases and J 6 bases; bases outside gene matches: 7. In DNA, the CDR3 is TGTGCCAGCAGCCCCTGGGACAGGGAGAAGACCCAGTACTTC. This encodes CASSPWDREKTQYF.

The rearrangement uses TRBV29-1 and TRBJ1-6; 10 nucleotides agree with TRBD1. Germline values: CDR1 SQVTM, CDR2 ANQGSEA. The V gene end was trimmed by 6 bases and the J gene end by 7 bases; junction bases not matched to a gene: 6. This CDR3 is built from 14 residues. For the CDR3, the DNA is TGCAGCGTCAGGACAGGGGGGCGAAATTCACCCCTCCACTTT. This sequence encodes CSVRTGGRNSPLHF.

The chain joins TRBV7-2 to TRBJ1-3; D perhaps matches TRBD1 (5 bases). The CDR3 is made up of 15 amino acids. Deletions cut 5 bases from V and 0 bases from J, with 11 bases between. Per germline, CDR1 SGHTA and CDR2 FQGNSA. The CDR3 DNA follows: TGTGCCAGCAGCCTCGGGGCGAGCTCTGGAAACACCATATATTTT. Residues: CASSLGASSGNTIYF. Drawing the rest from reference TRBV7-2 and TRBJ1-3, the complete variable domain is GAGVSQSPSNKVTEKGKDVELRCDPISGHTALYWYRQSLGQGLEFLIYFQGNSAPDKSGLPSDRFSAERTGGSVSTLTIQRTQQEDSAVYLCASSLGASSGNTIYFGEGSWLTVV.

V and J are TRBV7-9 and TRBJ1-1; D call uncertain. The germline V gene has CDR1 SEHNR and CDR2 FQNEAQ (reference sequence). The CDR3 runs to 12 residues. Trimming left V 4 bases short and J 11 bases short, with 14 bases between. DNA of the CDR3: TGTGCCAGCAGCTCTTCCGGGAGTTTGGCTTTCTTT. Translating gives CASSSSGSLAFF.

Regarding this clone: One junction end disagrees with the germline gene, perhaps due to a read error. The chain combines TRBV7-7 with TRBJ1-6; the D is unclear. The CDR3 runs to 19 residues. The germline CDR1 and CDR2 sequences are SSHAT and FNYEAQ (reference sequence). The CDR3 nucleotides read TGTGCTAGCAGCTTCGGTCGGTCCCCTCATGGAGCGAATAATTCACCCCTCCACTTT. Its translation is CASSFGRSPHGANNSPLHF.

Only a few counts were recorded for this clone. This chain uses TRBV9 with TRBJ2-1, with 7 positions matching TRBD2. The CDR3 sequence is 15 residues long. V shed 4 bases, J shed 1 base, and the junction held 5 bases outside the gene matches. Germline assignment: CDR1 SGDLS and CDR2 YYNGEE. The CDR3 nucleotides are TGTGCCAGCAGCCCCCTAGCGGAATCCTACAATGAGCAGTTCTTC. It translates to CASSPLAESYNEQFF.

The genes are TRBV25-1 and TRBJ2-6; TRBD1 might be the D (5 bases). V lost 6 bases and J 1 base, leaving 10 bases between the germline ends. The CDR3 sequence is 15 residues long. CDR1 and CDR2 (germline): MGHDK, SYGVNS. The CDR3 spells CASRLAGSGANVLTF. CDR3 in DNA: TGTGCCAGCAGACTCGCAGGGTCTGGGGCCAACGTCCTGACTTTC.

The table lists this clone with a count of one. The gene calls are TRBV5-4 and TRBJ1-2; tentatively, D is TRBD1 (5 bases). CDR1 and CDR2 (germline): SGHNT, YYREEE (reference sequence). The CDR3 has 13 residues. Trimming took 1 base from V and 2 from J, leaving 6 bases between them. The CDR3 bases are TGTGCCAGCAGCTTGCAGGGAAACTATGGCTACACCTTC. Translated: CASSLQGNYGYTF.

Only a few counts were recorded for this clone. The rearrangement joins TRBV7-6 to TRBJ2-7; 7 nucleotides line up with TRBD1. V lost 3 bases to trimming and J lost 1 base; unmatched junction nucleotides: 3. This CDR3 comprises 14 residues. The germline CDR1 and CDR2 sequences are SGHVS and FNYEAQ. This CDR3 reads CASSFGTASYEQYF. The CDR3 region has the DNA TGTGCCAGCAGCTTCGGGACAGCTTCCTACGAGCAGTACTTC.

V is TRBV10-3 and J is TRBJ1-1, with D possibly being TRBD1 (5 bases). The V gene lost 1 base and the J gene lost 0 bases, with 18 bases spanning the gap. Germline CDR1 ENHRY, CDR2 SYGVKD. The CDR3 is 18 amino acids. CDR3: CAISEYGLSRDLNTEAFF. The CDR3 nucleotides are TGTGCCATCAGTGAGTACGGTCTTTCAAGGGACTTGAACACTGAAGCTTTCTTT.

This clone was seen only a few times. The rearrangement links TRBV19 to TRBJ1-2; D is unclear. Germline-derived CDR1 and CDR2 are LNHDA and SQIVND (reference sequence). The V and J ends lost 5 bases and 4 bases respectively, with 14 bases between them. CDR3 length: 14 residues. CDR3 coding DNA: TGTGCCAGTAGTTTCGGAGTCTCCCTCTATGGCTACACCTTC. Protein product: CASSFGVSLYGYTF.

This chain connects TRBV5-1 to TRBJ2-1; TRBD2 agrees at 14 bases. Germline V gene data show CDR1 as SGHRS and CDR2 as YFSETQ. The ends lost 4 bases at V and 5 bases at J; junction bases unmatched: 5. The CDR3 contains 16 residues. CDR3 sequence: CASSPMTSGGDNEQFF. The CDR3, as DNA: TGCGCCAGCAGCCCAATGACTAGCGGGGGGGACAATGAGCAGTTCTTC.

This clone showed up just a few times. The rearrangement uses TRBV9 and TRBJ2-3; the match to TRBD2 covers 9 bases. V was clipped by 4 bases and J by 4 bases; unmatched bases: 10. Per germline, CDR1 SGDLS and CDR2 YYNGEE. This CDR3 has 16 residues. The DNA of the CDR3 is TGTGCCAGCAGCTCAGAAATGGTAGCGGGGGCAGATACGCAGTATTTT. Protein sequence: CASSSEMVAGADTQYF. Variable domain in full (rest from reference TRBV9 and TRBJ2-3): DSGVTQTPKHLITATGQRVTLRCSPRSGDLSVYWYQQSLDQGLQFLIQYYNGEERAKGNILERFSAQQFPDLHSELNLSSLELGDSALYFCASSSEMVAGADTQYFGPGTRLTVL.

This chain joins TRBV5-1 and TRBJ2-2; D uncertain. The CDR3 has 15 amino acids. Trimming pared 0 bases from V and 6 bases from J, leaving 12 bases between. Germline V lookup: CDR1 SGHRS, CDR2 YFSETQ. The DNA for the CDR3 is TGCGCCAGCAGCTTGGTTCTTGGGGAAGCCGGGGAGCTGTTTTTT. Translating gives CASSLVLGEAGELFF.

By share, this clone ranks as medium-sized. The rearrangement uses TRBV30 and TRBJ1-5, with D hard to call. The ends were cut back, 4 bases at V and 3 bases at J, with 10 bases in the middle. Germline lookup yields CDR1 GTSNPN and CDR2 SVGIG (reference sequence). This CDR3 has 13 residues. CDR3 protein: CAWTRGINQPQHF. CDR3 sequence (DNA): TGTGCCTGGACCCGGGGAATCAATCAGCCCCAGCATTTT.

The sample holds one count of this clone. The chain employs TRBV5-1 and TRBJ2-7, with a weak D call TRBD1 (5 bases). Germline V gene lookup returns CDR1 SGHRS and CDR2 YFSETQ. V was clipped by 0 bases and J by 5 bases, with 9 bases between them. The CDR3 runs to 13 residues. The CDR3 loop is CASSLDGANEQYF. In nucleotides, the CDR3 is TGCGCCAGCAGCTTGGATGGGGCTAACGAGCAGTACTTC.

The gene calls are TRBV7-9 and TRBJ2-2; the D gene is possibly TRBD2 (5 bases). Between the trimmed V and J ends, which lost 3 bases and 2 bases, there was a span of 7 bases. This CDR3 has 14 amino acids. From germline, CDR1 is SEHNR and CDR2 FQNEAQ (reference sequence). The CDR3, as DNA: TGTGCCAGCAGCTTTGGGAGAAACACCGGGGAGCTGTTTTTT. Protein product: CASSFGRNTGELFF.

This chain connects TRBV28 to TRBJ2-5, with 14 bases aligning to TRBD2. The CDR3 has 15 residues. Germline V CDR1 and CDR2: MDHEN, SYDVKM. The ends lost 5 bases at V and 4 bases at J; junction bases unmatched: 3. The CDR3 sequence: CASSPGLAGGETQYF. The DNA of the CDR3 is TGTGCCAGCAGTCCCGGACTAGCGGGGGGAGAGACCCAGTACTTC. Drawing the rest from reference TRBV28 and TRBJ2-5, the complete variable domain is DVKVTQSSRYLVKRTGEKVFLECVQDMDHENMFWYRQDPGLGLRLIYFSYDVKMKEKGDIPEGYSVSREKKERFSLILESASTNQTSMYLCASSPGLAGGETQYFGPGTRLLVL.